The 4 T cell receptor beta chains below come from one sample, sequenced in a study of T cells after yellow fever vaccination. TCRdb ran MiXCR on the 5' RACE reads and lists one entry per CDR3 protein. The sample comprises about 550,000 distinct CDR3 sequences, 15% to 20% of which are singletons, and 13% to 15% rests with the top ten. The starting material was PBMCs, obtained 15 days after the yellow fever booster vaccination. The source is a man aged 25 to 45 who received the YFV17D yellow fever vaccine.

CDR3 DNA sequence: TGTGCCAGCAGCCAAGAGGGGGTCCAGGTCTATGGCTACACCTTC. Translated: CASSQEGVQVYGYTF. The chain joins TRBV4-2 to TRBJ1-2; possibly TRBD1 for D (5 bases). V was pared by 0 bases and J by 4 bases, with 12 bases between. The CDR3 has 15 amino acids. CDR1 is LGHNA and CDR2 is YNFKEQ in the germline V gene.

This clonotype showed up just a few times. The chain joins TRBV7-9 to TRBJ1-4; no reliable D call. With 1 base removed from V and 2 bases from J, the gap between germline ends came to 5 bases. The CDR3 has 14 amino acids. The germline V gene has CDR1 SEHNR and CDR2 FQNEAQ (reference sequence). CDR3 DNA sequence: TGTGCCAGCAGCTTAGGTAGTACTAATGAAAAACTGTTTTTT. Translating it yields CASSLGSTNEKLFF.

CDR3 loop: CASSQVTGDIGRDVLTF. As DNA, the CDR3 is TGCGCCAGCAGCCAAGTCACGGGGGACATCGGGAGAGACGTCCTGACTTTC. The V and J genes are TRBV4-3 and TRBJ2-6; D may correspond to TRBD1 or TRBD2 (6 bases each). The CDR3 has 17 residues. Germline CDR1 is LGHNA and CDR2 is YSLEER. V lost 1 base, J lost 11 bases, and 21 bases lay in between.

There are a few counts of this clonotype. J is TRBJ1-1 and V is TRBV12-3 or TRBV12-4, with D uncertain. The CDR3 spans 14 residues. With 2 bases removed from V and 1 base from J, the gap between germline ends came to 8 bases. In DNA, the CDR3 is TGTGCCAGCAGTTTACGGCACGAGAACACTGAAGCTTTCTTT. It translates to CASSLRHENTEAFF.